This TCR beta chain was retrieved from a study of blood T cell repertoires in COVID-19. Turning to the study itself: From the United States, Italy and Spain came samples of acute and convalescent COVID-19.

Participants were aged about 18 to 100 years from roughly 25 US areas. Participants had their cohort set by participant-reported clinical history. Cohort 3 donors were reported recovered after two negative PCRs, clearance, or symptom resolution. Assay: immunoSEQ multiplex PCR; the TCRdb copy retains only in-frame clones and omits some. The sample carries about 240,000 clones, 85% to 90% recorded once. After removal of 5 bases from V and 2 bases from J, the junction contained 11 bases not matched to a gene. CDR1 and CDR2 from the germline V gene are SGHTA and FQGNSA. CDR3 length: 17 residues. Sequencing was done on a sample of PBMCs or T cells enriched from blood (not recorded which). The chain has TRBV7-2 and TRBJ1-3, with 8 bases identical to TRBD1. This receptor was obtained from a man aged 40-49 years who had recovered from COVID-19. CDR3 protein: CASSPPDRVFAGNTIYF. As DNA, the CDR3 is TGTGCCAGCAGCCCTCCGGACAGGGTATTTGCTGGAAACACCATATATTTT.